The entry that follows covers one T cell receptor (beta chain) sequence. Its antigen remains unidentified. The record originates from a study of CD8+CD57+ T cells in acquired aplastic anemia. Whole-study context: Mean yield of DNA from sorted CD4+ and CD8+ cells was about 3.2 ug.

Patients chosen for sequencing had CD8+CD57+ cells that had expanded, as shown by flow cytometry. Untreated patients provided the blood samples, with no therapy given before sampling. Using genomic DNA as the template, TCR beta VDJ and CDR3 profiling was carried out. A single record per CDR3 protein comes from TCRdb applying MiXCR to the reads. The sample includes approximately 220,000 distinct CDR3 sequences, 40% to 50% seen only once; the top ten take 6.5% to 10%. Findings of the study overall: Patients and controls shared 25 to 35 CD8+ CDR3 sequences, highly expressed in patients.

Sample: sorted CD4+, CD8+, or CD8+CD57+ T cells (not recorded which) from PBMCs. The origin of this receptor is a human donor with aplastic anemia.

The CDR3 coding sequence is TGTGCCAGCAGCGGGGGTCCAGGGACTGAGCCCCAGCATTTT. It codes for CASSGGPGTEPQHF. The chain recombines TRBV9 with TRBJ1-5; D might be TRBD1 (5 bases). The CDR3 runs 14 residues. Germline CDR1 SGDLS, CDR2 YYNGEE. V dropped 3 bases and J dropped 8 bases, with 15 bases sitting between them.